The T cell receptor beta chain under discussion was sequenced for a study of post-analysis software for immune sequencing data. The wider study: Both relapsing-remitting and secondary progressive multiple sclerosis featured among the disease courses, as did progressive-relapsing multiple sclerosis.

Prepared TCR beta cDNA libraries contained unique molecular identifiers. Yield was roughly 0.5 million cDNA molecules from around 1 to 9.1 million T cells. One entry per CDR3 protein results from TCRdb running MiXCR on the PCR reads. The data contain roughly 800,000 distinct CDR3 sequences, approximately 57% of them singletons. The CDR3 is made up of 13 amino acids. Germline CDR1 and CDR2: KGHSH and LQKENI. The study's findings and limits: TRBV segments more frequent in patients than in controls numbered five and included TRBV5-6, TRBV5-1 and TRBV20-1. By F measure, samples from a shared preparation batch strongly co-clustered. Patients with multiple sclerosis recorded significantly lower normalized Chao1 diversity than controls, the study found.

About this clonotype: Its antigen is currently unknown.

The source material was blood. This TCR was recovered from a girl between 5 and 17 years old with multiple sclerosis. The V call is TRBV18, the J call TRBJ2-5, with D possibly TRBD2 on 6 matching bases. Matching the DNA end better, TRBJ2-7 makes the J call doubtful. The CDR3 DNA reads TGTGCCAGCTCACCACTCGGGGGTCACGAGCAGTACTTC. Protein: CASSPLGGHEQYF.